This is a list of T cell receptor beta chains from one sample in a study of T cells after posttransplantation cyclophosphamide. The data were produced by immunoSEQ multiplex PCR, yet TCRdb's version contains in-frame clones alone and is incomplete. Of about 47,000 clones in the sample, 90% to 95% were seen once. Material for sequencing was PBMCs. Source of these receptors: a woman aged 25 to 45 in good health and a related stem cell transplant donor. Each CDR3 is given with its conserved first and last residue.

length,J,V,CDR3
14,TRBJ2-5,TRBV9,CASSVGGGRETQYF
16,TRBJ2-5,TRBV4-3,CASSQDLAGGQETQYF
13,TRBJ2-7,TRBV27,CASSLSAHYEQYF
14,TRBJ1-2,TRBV7-2,CASSPLRGGYGYTF
14,TRBJ1-5,TRBV6-5,CASSRDRDNQPQHF
14,TRBJ1-6,TRBV5-5,CASSFRDRDSPLHF
14,TRBJ2-1,TRBV10-3,CAISEAGSYNEQFF
15,TRBJ2-7,TRBV7-2,CASSLAGTGGYEQYF
14,TRBJ2-7,TRBV28,CASLPTGSSYEQYF
13,TRBJ1-1,TRBV7-2,CASSFDRGSEAFF
13,TRBJ1-2,TRBV19,CASSSGQMRGYTF
16,TRBJ2-5,TRBV6-1,CASSERTRGYQETQYF
14,TRBJ2-6,TRBV29-1,CSAILGSGANVLTF
13,TRBJ2-2,TRBV10-3,CAITQGQSGELFF
16,TRBJ1-4,TRBV7-2,CASSLLSRVPNEKLFF
16,TRBJ1-4,TRBV6-1,CASSEGLGTLGEKLFF
15,TRBJ2-7,TRBV5-1,CASSLGWTGTYEQYF
14,TRBJ1-1,TRBV5-6,CASSLPTGGTEAFF
16,TRBJ2-7,TRBV27,CASSWGGAGGTGEQYF
15,TRBJ1-2,TRBV7-9,CASTRGTGDHYGYTF
13,TRBJ1-1,TRBV2,CASRQGLNTEAFF
16,TRBJ2-7,TRBV5-5,CASSLAPSVQNYEQYF
17,TRBJ1-5,TRBV6-1,CASSEAGSQGAYQPQHF
14,TRBJ1-4,TRBV30,CAWSVERSNEKLFF
14,TRBJ2-7,TRBV7-8,CASALGPGDYEQYF
18,TRBJ2-5,TRBV18,CASSPLTSGGWPQETQYF
13,TRBJ2-3,TRBV19,CATAGANTDTQYF
15,TRBJ1-6,TRBV28,CASGWGRPGGSGLHF
13,TRBJ2-1,TRBV27,CASSLGQYNEQFF
15,TRBJ1-5,TRBV12-5,CASGAGTGKHQPQHF
14,TRBJ2-7,TRBV6-1,CARGGLPNPYEQYF
14,TRBJ1-2,TRBV5-5,CASSLKTRESGYTF
12,TRBJ1-2,TRBV28,CASSLSNYGYTF
14,TRBJ1-2,TRBV28,CASRGGRGYYGYTF
16,TRBJ1-1,TRBV18,CASSSSLGTGNTEAFF
15,TRBJ1-5,TRBV7-8,CASSLERDGYQPQHF
14,TRBJ2-5,TRBV2,CASSELGGLETQYF
17,TRBJ2-4,TRBV19,CASSISYGTIAKNIQYF
16,TRBJ2-3,TRBV5-1,CASSLQPSGSTDTQYF
14,TRBJ2-7,TRBV6-5,CASSPTGGIYEQYF